This record concerns one T cell receptor (beta chain) sequence. The sample originates from a study of blood T cell repertoires in COVID-19. Study details: Samples of COVID-19 (acute and convalescent) were obtained from the United States, Italy and Spain. T cells, B-cell-depleted T cells, or PBMCs supplied cDNA or gDNA.

As handled by the study authors: Estimated nucleated cell counts came from reference gene primer amplification. Sequenced by immunoSEQ multiplex PCR; TCRdb stores in-frame clones only, minus some. V, J and clone size were drawn from that table, and D and trimming were deduced from the DNA. Of roughly 50,000 clones listed, 75% to 90% are singletons. During active infection, Seattle patients enrolled and were then monitored through disease. V lost 3 bases and J lost 0, with 7 bases in between. CDR1 KGHSH and CDR2 LQKENI come from the germline V gene. The CDR3 sequence is 14 residues long. This clonotype originated in an elderly woman with COVID-19, enrolled during active disease. This chain links TRBV18 with TRBJ2-3, with D unclear. The material sequenced was peripheral blood. CDR3 in amino acids: CASSPGFSTDTQYF. The CDR3 nucleotides read TGTGCCAGCTCACCGGGCTTCAGCACAGATACGCAGTATTTT.